Shown below are 27 T cell receptor beta chains from a single sample sequenced in a study of cytomegalovirus exposure and HLA in healthy donors. With 60 Vbeta and 13 Jbeta primers, the PCR was carried out. Only in-frame clones appear in the TCRdb table, and some are missing; sequencing was by immunoSEQ multiplex PCR. The sample holds roughly 100,000 clones, 69% seen once. The sequenced sample consisted of PBMCs. The receptors were gathered from a man under 40 in good health and CMV-seronegative.

This chain joins TRBV4-2 and TRBJ2-3, with 11 bases matching TRBD2. The CDR3 loop spans 14 amino acids. Per the germline V gene, CDR1 is LGHNA and CDR2 is YNFKEQ. V lost 7 bases, J lost 5 bases, and 5 bases stayed unmatched. CDR3 protein: CASKTSGALDTQYF. The CDR3 coding sequence is TGTGCCAGCAAGACTAGCGGGGCTCTAGATACGCAGTATTTT.

This clone was counted only a few times. The chain links TRBV5-4 to TRBJ2-1; a possible D gene is TRBD2 (5 bases). The germline V gene encodes CDR1 SGHNT and CDR2 YYREEE (reference sequence). The CDR3 covers 14 residues. Deletions cut 5 bases from V and 4 bases from J, with 13 bases between. The CDR3 protein is CASSSGSHYNEQFF. DNA for the CDR3: TGTGCCAGCAGTTCGGGGAGCCATTACAATGAGCAGTTCTTC.

This chain links TRBV6-5 with TRBJ2-1; TRBD1 matches 10 bases. The CDR3 length is 14 residues. V dropped 7 bases and J dropped 5; count of bases not matched to a gene: 5. Germline CDR1 MNHEY, CDR2 SVGAGI. CDR3 nucleotides: TGTGCCAGCACCGGGACAGGGGTTAACAATGAGCAGTTCTTC. Protein sequence: CASTGTGVNNEQFF.

This clone was counted only a few times. The V gene is TRBV5-5, the J gene TRBJ2-3, with 12 bases lining up with TRBD2. The CDR3 contains 17 residues. V dropped 3 bases and J dropped 0; count of bases not matched to a gene: 5. The V gene's germline CDR1 is SGHKS and CDR2 YYEKEE (reference sequence). CDR3 nucleotides: TGTGCCAGCAGCTCCCGGACTAGCGGGACTAGCACAGATACGCAGTATTTT. Protein product: CASSSRTSGTSTDTQYF. Filled out from reference TRBV5-5 and TRBJ2-3, the complete variable domain reads DAGVTQSPTHLIKTRGQQVTLRCSPISGHKSVSWYQQVLGQGPQFIFQYYEKEERGRGNFPDRFSARQFPNYSSELNVNALLLGDSALYLCASSSRTSGTSTDTQYFGPGTRLTVL.

The V call is TRBV7-2, the J call TRBJ1-5; D uncertain. With 5 bases removed from V and 3 bases from J, the gap between germline ends came to 14 bases. This CDR3 is built from 15 residues. The germline gives CDR1 SGHTA, CDR2 FQGNSA. This CDR3 reads CASSAIGRLNQPQHF. The CDR3 bases are TGTGCCAGCAGCGCAATAGGGAGGCTCAATCAGCCCCAGCATTTT.

The chain recombines TRBV28 with TRBJ1-1; D remains ambiguous. The germline CDR1 and CDR2 sequences are MDHEN and SYDVKM. The CDR3 contains 16 residues. Trimming left V 0 bases short and J 0 bases short, with 11 bases between. As DNA, the CDR3 is TGTGCCAGCAGTTTATGGAACAGCCTTATGAACACTGAAGCTTTCTTT. Residues: CASSLWNSLMNTEAFF.

The V call is TRBV5-5, the J call TRBJ1-5, with 8 bases matching TRBD1. The CDR3 length is 17 residues. Per germline, CDR1 SGHKS and CDR2 YYEKEE (reference sequence). V was pared by 1 base and J by 1 base, with 7 bases of the junction left unmatched. CDR3 sequence: CASSLFAGGASNQPQHF. The CDR3 region has the DNA TGTGCCAGCAGCTTGTTTGCAGGGGGCGCGAGCAATCAGCCCCAGCATTTT.

The chain has TRBV7-2 and TRBJ1-3, with TRBD1 as a possible D gene (6 bases). V lost 1 base, J lost 7 bases, and 14 bases lay in between. The length of the CDR3 is 15 residues. Per germline, CDR1 SGHTA and CDR2 FQGNSA. The CDR3 bases are TGTGCCAGCAGCTTAGGTCCAGGGGCCCCGAACACCATATATTTT. Protein sequence: CASSLGPGAPNTIYF.

V and J are TRBV7-2 and TRBJ1-1; no reliable D call. V dropped 3 bases and J dropped 7 bases, with 12 bases sitting between them. Per germline, CDR1 SGHTA and CDR2 FQGNSA. The CDR3 has 13 amino acids. The CDR3 bases are TGTGCCAGCAGCTTGAGCCCCACCCTTGAAGCTTTCTTT. Its translation is CASSLSPTLEAFF. The complete variable domain, with remaining parts taken from reference TRBV7-2 and TRBJ1-1, reads GAGVSQSPSNKVTEKGKDVELRCDPISGHTALYWYRQSLGQGLEFLIYFQGNSAPDKSGLPSDRFSAERTGGSVSTLTIQRTQQEDSAVYLCASSLSPTLEAFFGQGTRLTVV.

Worth noting for this clone: One end of the junction is discordant with germline, which a read error may explain. The chain recombines TRBV7-9 with TRBJ2-5; a weak D match, TRBD2 (6 bases). The CDR3 consists of 16 residues. Germline CDR1 SEHNR, CDR2 FQNEAQ (reference sequence). CDR3 amino acids: CASSVAGTDAWETQYF. The DNA of the CDR3 is TGTGCCAGCAGCGTAGCCGGGACTGATGCCTGGGAGACCCAGTACTTC.

The rearrangement joins TRBV19 to TRBJ2-7, with a tentative D call TRBD1 (5 bases). The length of the CDR3 is 14 residues. Germline CDR1 and CDR2: LNHDA and SQIVND (reference sequence). The germline V and J ends were trimmed by 3 bases and 3 bases, with 12 bases remaining between them. The chain's CDR3 is CASSITGFGYEQYF. CDR3 in DNA: TGTGCCAGTAGTATTACAGGTTTTGGCTACGAGCAGTACTTC.

This chain joins TRBV7-9 and TRBJ1-2; no firm D call. Trimming stripped 5 bases from V and 4 bases from J, with 8 bases between. Germline V gene sequence: CDR1 SEHNR, CDR2 FQNEAQ (reference sequence). The CDR3 length is 12 residues. The CDR3 nucleotides read TGTGCCAGCAGCCCTCGGAGCTATGGCTACACCTTC. Translation: CASSPRSYGYTF.

There are a few counts of this clone. V usage is TRBV4-1 and J usage is TRBJ2-3; 8 bases are a match to TRBD1. CDR3 size: 15 residues. CDR1 MGHRA and CDR2 YSYEKL come from the germline V gene. V was clipped by 4 bases and J by 4 bases; unmatched bases: 7. The CDR3 here is CASSPRQGTADTQYF. The CDR3 DNA reads TGCGCCAGCAGCCCCCGACAGGGGACAGCAGATACGCAGTATTTT.

The chain carries TRBV19 and TRBJ2-3; TRBD1 matches at 7 bases. The CDR3 runs to 15 residues. With 5 bases clipped from V and 2 bases from J, the junction kept 7 bases outside the gene matches. Germline-derived CDR1 and CDR2 are LNHDA and SQIVND (reference sequence). CDR3 residues: CASSRDRAHTDTQYF. The CDR3 nucleotides are TGTGCCAGTAGTCGCGACAGGGCCCACACAGATACGCAGTATTTT.

The chain recombines TRBV13 with TRBJ2-7; TRBD1 aligns across 10 bases. J gave up 7 bases and V 6 bases, and 6 bases lay outside the gene matches. The CDR3 has 13 amino acids. Germline V gives CDR1 PRHDT, CDR2 FYEKMQ (reference sequence). CDR3 amino acids: CASRRQGAGEQYF. Written as DNA, the CDR3 is TGTGCCAGCAGGCGACAGGGGGCGGGAGAGCAGTACTTC.

The chain joins TRBV7-8 to TRBJ1-5; 7 bases align to TRBD1. Germline trimming cut 2 bases from V and 5 bases from J; bases unmatched to any gene: 12. The CDR3 totals 17 residues. Germline CDR1 and CDR2: SGHVS and FQNEAQ. CDR3 bases: TGTGCCAGCAGCTTATATGGGGACCCAGGGGGTGATCAGCCCCAGCATTTT. Translated: CASSLYGDPGGDQPQHF.

The chain recombines TRBV19 with TRBJ2-3, with D hard to call. Germline V gene lookup returns CDR1 LNHDA and CDR2 SQIVND (reference sequence). Trimming cost V 5 bases and J 9 bases, with 9 bases left between them. This CDR3 region has 11 residues. The CDR3 nucleotides read TGTGCCAGTAGTGACTCCGGGACGCAGTATTTT. Its protein is CASSDSGTQYF.

This clone was counted a few times. The chain joins TRBV5-1 to TRBJ2-7; D not certain. CDR1 and CDR2 (germline): SGHRS, YFSETQ. CDR3 length: 12 amino acids. V lost 1 base and J lost 6, with 8 bases in between. DNA for the CDR3: TGCGCCAGCAGCTTGAATTTCATCGAGCAGTACTTC. This sequence encodes CASSLNFIEQYF.

The chain uses TRBV15 and TRBJ2-7; 12 nucleotides agree with TRBD2. Germline-derived CDR1 and CDR2 are LNHNV and YYDKDF (reference sequence). The length of the CDR3 is 17 residues. J was trimmed by 2 bases and V by 4 bases; bases with no gene match: 9. DNA of the CDR3: TGTGCCACCAGCACGGAGCCGGGACTAGCGGGTGCCTACGAGCAGTACTTC. Amino acid sequence: CATSTEPGLAGAYEQYF.

The chain carries TRBV7-9 and TRBJ2-3; 9 positions match TRBD2. Germline V gene lookup returns CDR1 SEHNR and CDR2 FQNEAQ (reference sequence). J gave up 2 bases and V 4 bases, and 7 bases lay outside the gene matches. This CDR3 contains 16 residues. CDR3 sequence (DNA): TGTGCCAGCAGCTCCCCAGCGGGAGGTTCCACAGATACGCAGTATTTT. It specifies CASSSPAGGSTDTQYF.

Turning to this clone: At one end the junction does not follow the germline gene, possibly because of a read error. This chain links TRBV7-7 with TRBJ2-7, with 8 bases identical to TRBD1. The CDR3 covers 15 residues. Germline CDR1 SSHAT, CDR2 FNYEAQ (reference sequence). CDR3 coding DNA: TGTGCTAGCAGCTTAAGGGCAGGGGGCACCTACGAGCAGTACTTC. Translating gives CASSLRAGGTYEQYF.

The chain combines TRBV2 with TRBJ1-2, with a tentative D call TRBD1 (6 bases). V shed 6 bases and J shed 2 bases, with 13 bases lying between them. The CDR3 covers 14 residues. Germline V gene sequence: CDR1 SNHLY, CDR2 FYNNEI. The CDR3 loop is CASSSQGSNYGYTF. The DNA for the CDR3 is TGTGCCAGCAGCTCACAGGGATCGAACTATGGCTACACCTTC.

This rearrangement joins TRBV19 to TRBJ2-1, with 10 bases matching TRBD2. CDR1 is LNHDA, CDR2 SQIVND, per germline (reference sequence). The CDR3 runs 14 residues. After removal of 6 bases from V and 4 bases from J, the junction contained 3 bases not matched to a gene. The CDR3 reads CASSEAGGYNEQFF. The CDR3 DNA follows: TGTGCCAGTAGCGAAGCGGGAGGGTACAATGAGCAGTTCTTC.

The J gene is TRBJ2-1, the V gene TRBV5-6; the D is unclear. Germline assignment: CDR1 SGHDT and CDR2 YYEEEE. Trimming pared 4 bases from V and 14 bases from J, leaving 22 bases between. This CDR3 has 14 amino acids. The CDR3 loop reads CASSLKTTGQMEFF. As DNA, the CDR3 is TGTGCCAGCAGCCTGAAAACTACCGGTCAAATGGAGTTCTTC.

Written as DNA, the CDR3 is TGTGCCAGTAGTGGGAAAGGGGGCCGAGGCAATGAGCAGTTCTTC. It specifies CASSGKGGRGNEQFF. This chain links TRBV19 with TRBJ2-1; 7 bases match TRBD1. The germline V gene encodes CDR1 LNHDA and CDR2 SQIVND (reference sequence). The trim removed 5 bases at V and 6 bases at J, leaving 10 bases unmatched. The length of the CDR3 is 15 residues. The full variable domain, its missing parts supplied by reference TRBV19 and TRBJ2-1, is DGGITQSPKYLFRKEGQNVTLSCEQNLNHDAMYWYRQDPGQGLRLIYYSQIVNDFQKGDIAEGYSVSREKKESFPLTVTSAQKNPTAFYLCASSGKGGRGNEQFFGPGTRLTVL.

The V call is TRBV29-1, the J call TRBJ1-2; a possible D gene is TRBD1 (5 bases). CDR1 SQVTM and CDR2 ANQGSEA come from the germline V gene. The CDR3 spans 14 residues. V gave up 6 bases and J gave up 4 bases, with 18 bases separating them. The CDR3 region has the DNA TGCAGCGTCACGTGGGGCGGTGGTACCTATGGCTACACCTTC. It specifies CSVTWGGGTYGYTF.

V and J are TRBV5-6 and TRBJ1-1, with 7 bases that match TRBD1. CDR3 length: 14 amino acids. CDR1 is SGHDT, CDR2 YYEEEE, per germline. Unmatched junction bases numbered 6, after V lost 2 bases and J lost 5 bases. The CDR3 reads CASSLDRVSTEAFF. The CDR3 DNA follows: TGTGCCAGCAGCTTAGACAGGGTGTCGACTGAAGCTTTCTTT.